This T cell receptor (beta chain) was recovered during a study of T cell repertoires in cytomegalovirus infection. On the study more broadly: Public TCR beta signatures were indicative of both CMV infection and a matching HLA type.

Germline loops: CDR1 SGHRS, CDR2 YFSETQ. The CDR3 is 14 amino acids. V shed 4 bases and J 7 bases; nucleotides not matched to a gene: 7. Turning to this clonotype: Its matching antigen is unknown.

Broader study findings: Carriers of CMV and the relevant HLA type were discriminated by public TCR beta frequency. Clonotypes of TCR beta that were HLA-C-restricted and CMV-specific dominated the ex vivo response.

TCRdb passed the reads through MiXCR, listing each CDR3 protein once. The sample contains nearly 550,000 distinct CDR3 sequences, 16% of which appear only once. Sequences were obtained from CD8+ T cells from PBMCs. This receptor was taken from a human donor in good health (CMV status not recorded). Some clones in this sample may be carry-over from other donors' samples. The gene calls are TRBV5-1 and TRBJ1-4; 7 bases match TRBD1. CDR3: CASSPGQWVEKLFF. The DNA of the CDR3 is TGCGCCAGCAGCCCGGGACAGTGGGTTGAAAAACTGTTTTTT.